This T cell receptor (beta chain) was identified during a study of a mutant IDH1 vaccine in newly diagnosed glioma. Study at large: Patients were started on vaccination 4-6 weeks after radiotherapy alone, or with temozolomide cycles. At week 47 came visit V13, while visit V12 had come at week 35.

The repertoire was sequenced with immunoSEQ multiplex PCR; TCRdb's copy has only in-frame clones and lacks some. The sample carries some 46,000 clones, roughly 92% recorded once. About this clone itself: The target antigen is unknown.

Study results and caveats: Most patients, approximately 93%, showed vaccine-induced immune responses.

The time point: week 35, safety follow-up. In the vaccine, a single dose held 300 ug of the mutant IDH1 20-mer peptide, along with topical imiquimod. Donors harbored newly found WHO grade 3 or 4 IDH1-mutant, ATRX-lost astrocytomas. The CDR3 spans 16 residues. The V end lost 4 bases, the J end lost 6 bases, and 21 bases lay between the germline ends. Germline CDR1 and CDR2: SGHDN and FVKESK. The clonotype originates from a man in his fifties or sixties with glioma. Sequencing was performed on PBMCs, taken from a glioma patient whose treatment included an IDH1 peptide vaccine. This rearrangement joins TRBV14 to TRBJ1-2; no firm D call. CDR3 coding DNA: TGTGCCAGCAGCCCACCCGAGGAGGCCTGGCTCGATGGCTACACCTTC. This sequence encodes CASSPPEEAWLDGYTF.